Below, 8 T cell receptor beta chains from the same sample are listed, as sequenced in a study of blood T cell repertoires in COVID-19. Clones were sequenced by immunoSEQ multiplex PCR, and TCRdb holds only the in-frame ones, with some missing. This table holds under 200,000 clones, roughly 86% found once. Sequenced material: peripheral blood. These receptors all stem from a man between 65 and 80 years old with acute or convalescent COVID-19.

This sequence joins TRBV28 and TRBJ1-2; D is undetermined. Deletions cut 5 bases from V and 4 bases from J, with 11 bases between. The CDR3 extends over 13 amino acids. From germline, CDR1 is MDHEN and CDR2 SYDVKM. CDR3 nucleotides: TGTGCCAGCAGTCCTATGCTAGGCTATGGCTACACCTTC. Amino acid sequence: CASSPMLGYGYTF.

This clone has just one count. The V gene is TRBV10-1, the J gene TRBJ1-1; no reliable D call. The CDR3 has 13 residues. Germline V CDR1 and CDR2: WNHNN, SYGVQD (reference sequence). V was clipped by 1 base and J by 6 bases, with 9 bases between them. The CDR3 DNA reads as TGCGCCAGCAGTGAGTATACAGCCTCTGAAGCTTTCTTT. Encoded protein: CASSEYTASEAFF.

This CDR3 is CASSPYTSGGRIQYF. The CDR3 DNA sequence: TGCGCCAGCAGTCCTTACACTAGCGGGGGGAGAATTCAGTACTTC. The chain has TRBV5-1 and TRBJ2-4, with 12 bases identical to TRBD2. The germline V gene has CDR1 SGHRS and CDR2 YFSETQ. The CDR3 has 15 amino acids. The trim removed 5 bases at V and 10 bases at J, leaving 10 bases unmatched.

J is TRBJ2-1 and V is TRBV4-1; 8 nucleotides align to TRBD1. V lost 0 bases, J lost 2 bases, and 9 bases stayed unmatched. CDR1 and CDR2 from the germline V gene are MGHRA and YSYEKL. This CDR3 is 18 amino acids long. CDR3 in DNA: TGCGCCAGCAGCCAAGAGGGGTTACCGACAGGGGCCTACAATGAGCAGTTCTTC. The encoded protein is CASSQEGLPTGAYNEQFF.

The chain links TRBV7-3 to TRBJ2-2; D gene unclear. Germline values: CDR1 SGHTA, CDR2 FQGTGA. V lost 3 bases, J lost 4 bases, and 9 bases lay in between. The CDR3 contains 14 residues. CDR3 nucleotide sequence: TGTGCCAGCAGCTTCACCTCGGGCACCGGGGAGCTGTTTTTT. Its protein is CASSFTSGTGELFF.

The chain carries TRBV7-2 and TRBJ1-1; weak D call: TRBD1 (5 bases). The V gene's germline CDR1 is SGHTA and CDR2 FQGNSA. Deletions cut 5 bases from V and 12 bases from J, with 16 bases between. The CDR3 extends over 12 amino acids. In DNA, the CDR3 is TGTGCCAGCAGCAGTCGGCAGGGTGGGCCTTTCTTT. This encodes CASSSRQGGPFF.

This clone has a handful of counts. The chain couples TRBV28 to TRBJ1-1, with 9 bases aligning to TRBD1. Germline V gene lookup returns CDR1 MDHEN and CDR2 SYDVKM. CDR3 length equals 15 residues. Unmatched junction bases numbered 10, after V lost 8 bases and J lost 3 bases. CDR3 nucleotides: TGTGCCAGCGGGGGCGGGACAGGGTGGGACACTGAAGCTTTCTTT. It codes for CASGGGTGWDTEAFF.

The chain combines TRBV9 with TRBJ2-1, with TRBD2 matching over 9 bases. The CDR3 runs to 17 residues. V shed 0 bases and J 7 bases; nucleotides not matched to a gene: 11. Germline V gene lookup returns CDR1 SGDLS and CDR2 YYNGEE. The CDR3 DNA sequence: TGTGCCAGCAGCGTAGGGATTGCGGGAGGGCCTGGTAATGAGCAGTTCTTC. This gives the protein CASSVGIAGGPGNEQFF.